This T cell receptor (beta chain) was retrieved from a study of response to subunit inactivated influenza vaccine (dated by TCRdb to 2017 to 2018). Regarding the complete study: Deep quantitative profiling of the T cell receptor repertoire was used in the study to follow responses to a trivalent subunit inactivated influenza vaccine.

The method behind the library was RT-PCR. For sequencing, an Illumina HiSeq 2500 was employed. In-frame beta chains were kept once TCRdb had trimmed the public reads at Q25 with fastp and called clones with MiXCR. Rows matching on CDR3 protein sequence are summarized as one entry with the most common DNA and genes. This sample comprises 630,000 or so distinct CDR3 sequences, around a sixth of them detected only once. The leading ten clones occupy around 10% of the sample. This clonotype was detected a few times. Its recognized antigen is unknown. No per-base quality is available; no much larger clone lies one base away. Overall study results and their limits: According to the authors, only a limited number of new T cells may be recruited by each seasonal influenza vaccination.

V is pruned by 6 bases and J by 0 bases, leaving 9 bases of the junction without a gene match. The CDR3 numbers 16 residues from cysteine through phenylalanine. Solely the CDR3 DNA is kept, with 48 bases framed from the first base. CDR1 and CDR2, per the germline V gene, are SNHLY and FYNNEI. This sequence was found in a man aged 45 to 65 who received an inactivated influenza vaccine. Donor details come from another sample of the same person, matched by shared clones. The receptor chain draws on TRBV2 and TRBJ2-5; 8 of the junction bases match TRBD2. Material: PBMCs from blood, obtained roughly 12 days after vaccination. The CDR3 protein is CASRTLAGRYQETQYF. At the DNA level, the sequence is TGTGCCAGCAGAACTCTAGCGGGCAGGTACCAAGAGACCCAGTACTTC. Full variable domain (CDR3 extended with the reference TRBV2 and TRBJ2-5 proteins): EPEVTQTPSHQVTQMGQEVILRCVPISNHLYFYWYRQILGQKVEFLVSFYNNEISEKSEIFDDQFSVERPDGSNFTLKIRSTKLEDSAMYFCASRTLAGRYQETQYFGPGTRLLVL.